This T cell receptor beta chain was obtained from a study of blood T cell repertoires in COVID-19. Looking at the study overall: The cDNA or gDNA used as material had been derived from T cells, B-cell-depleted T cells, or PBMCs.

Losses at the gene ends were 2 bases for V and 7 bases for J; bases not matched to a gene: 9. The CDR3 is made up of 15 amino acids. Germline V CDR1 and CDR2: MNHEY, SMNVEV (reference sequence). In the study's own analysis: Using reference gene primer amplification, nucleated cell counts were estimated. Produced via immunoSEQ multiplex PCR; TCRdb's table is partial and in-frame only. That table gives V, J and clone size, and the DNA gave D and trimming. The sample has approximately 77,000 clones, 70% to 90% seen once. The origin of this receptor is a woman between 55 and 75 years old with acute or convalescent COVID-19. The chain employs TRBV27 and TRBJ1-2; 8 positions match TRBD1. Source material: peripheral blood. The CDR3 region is CASSLRPGGDFGYTF. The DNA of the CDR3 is TGTGCCAGCAGTTTACGTCCAGGGGGCGATTTTGGCTACACCTTC.